The clone carrying this TCR beta chain was detected only a few times. Its target is unknown. The sample is drawn from a study of cytomegalovirus exposure and HLA in healthy donors. Profiled with immunoSEQ multiplex PCR; TCRdb holds only in-frame clones, not every one. The data show some 110,000 clones, around 94% seen once. CDR3 size: 15 residues. The J segment lost 5 bases and the V segment lost 1 base, leaving 7 bases of the junction unmatched. CDR1 is SGHDT and CDR2 is YYEEEE in the germline V gene. Overall study results and limits: The TCR clusters that emerged in the first cohort tended, a later analysis found, to co-occur in the approximately 130 validation repertoires. The authors confirmed in vitro that a few CMV-associated chains were specific for CMV antigens. Researchers catalogued about 160 TCR beta chains as cytomegalovirus-associated.

The chain has TRBV5-6 and TRBJ2-7; TRBD1 matches 9 bases. This clonotype was sampled from a woman between 18 and 30 years old in good health and CMV-seronegative. The sequenced sample was PBMCs. In nucleotides, the CDR3 is TGTGCCAGCAGCTTGCCGGGACAGGGACTTAACGAGCAGTACTTC. As protein: CASSLPGQGLNEQYF. The complete variable domain, with remaining parts taken from reference TRBV5-6 and TRBJ2-7, reads DAGVTQSPTHLIKTRGQQVTLRCSPKSGHDTVSWYQQALGQGPQFIFQYYEEEERQRGNFPDRFSGHQFPNYSSELNVNALLLGDSALYLCASSLPGQGLNEQYFGPGTRLTVT.